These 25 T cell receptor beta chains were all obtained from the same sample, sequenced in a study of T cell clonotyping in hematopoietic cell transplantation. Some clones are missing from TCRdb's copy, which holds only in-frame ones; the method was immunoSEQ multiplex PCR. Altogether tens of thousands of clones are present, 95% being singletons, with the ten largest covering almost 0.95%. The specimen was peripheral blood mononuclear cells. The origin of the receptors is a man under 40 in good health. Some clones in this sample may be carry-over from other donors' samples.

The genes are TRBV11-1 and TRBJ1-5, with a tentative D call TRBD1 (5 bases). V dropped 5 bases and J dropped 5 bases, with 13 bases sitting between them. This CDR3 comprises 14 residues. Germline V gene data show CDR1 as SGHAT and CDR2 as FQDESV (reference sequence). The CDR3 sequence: CASSQTGRDQPQHF. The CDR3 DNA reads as TGTGCCAGCAGCCAAACAGGACGAGATCAGCCCCAGCATTTT.

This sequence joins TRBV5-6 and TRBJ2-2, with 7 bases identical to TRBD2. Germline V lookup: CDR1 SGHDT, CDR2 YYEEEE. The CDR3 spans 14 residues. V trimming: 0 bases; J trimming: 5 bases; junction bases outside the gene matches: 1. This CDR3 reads CASSLVGGTGELFF. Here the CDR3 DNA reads TGTGCCAGCAGCTTGGTCGGGGGGACCGGGGAGCTGTTTTTT.

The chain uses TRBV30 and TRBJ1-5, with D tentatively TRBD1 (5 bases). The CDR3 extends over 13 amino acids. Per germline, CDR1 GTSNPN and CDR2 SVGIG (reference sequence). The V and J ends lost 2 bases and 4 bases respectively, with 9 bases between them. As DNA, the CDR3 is TGTGCCTGGAGTAGCCAGGGTAATCAGCCCCAGCATTTT. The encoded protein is CAWSSQGNQPQHF.

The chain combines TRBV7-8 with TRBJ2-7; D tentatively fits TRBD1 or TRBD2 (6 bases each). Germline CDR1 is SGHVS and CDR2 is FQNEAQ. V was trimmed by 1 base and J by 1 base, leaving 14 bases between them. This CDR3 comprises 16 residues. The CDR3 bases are TGTGCCAGCAGCTTAGAAAGACTAGGGGGATCCTACGAGCAGTACTTC. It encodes CASSLERLGGSYEQYF.

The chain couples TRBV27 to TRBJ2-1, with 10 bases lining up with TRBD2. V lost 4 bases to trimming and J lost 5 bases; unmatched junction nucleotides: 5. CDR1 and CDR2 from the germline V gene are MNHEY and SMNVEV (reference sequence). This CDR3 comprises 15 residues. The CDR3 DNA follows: TGTGCCAGCAGTTCCGGGACTAGCGTCCACAATGAGCAGTTCTTC. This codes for CASSSGTSVHNEQFF.

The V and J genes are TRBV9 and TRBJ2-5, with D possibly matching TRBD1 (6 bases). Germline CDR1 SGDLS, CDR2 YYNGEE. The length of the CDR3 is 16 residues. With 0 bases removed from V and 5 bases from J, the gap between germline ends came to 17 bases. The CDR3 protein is CASSVGNGQGLETQYF. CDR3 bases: TGTGCCAGCAGCGTAGGAAATGGGCAGGGGCTGGAGACCCAGTACTTC.

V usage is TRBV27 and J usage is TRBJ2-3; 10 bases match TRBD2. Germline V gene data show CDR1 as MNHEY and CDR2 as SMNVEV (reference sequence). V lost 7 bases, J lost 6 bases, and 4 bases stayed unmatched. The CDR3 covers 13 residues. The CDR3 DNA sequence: TGTGCCAGCACTACAGCGGGAGGGGATACGCAGTATTTT. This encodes CASTTAGGDTQYF.

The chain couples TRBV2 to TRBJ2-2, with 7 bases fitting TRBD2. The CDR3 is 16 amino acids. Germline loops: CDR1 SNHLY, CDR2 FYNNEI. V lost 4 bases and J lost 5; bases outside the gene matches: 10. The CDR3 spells CASSGGRQGGTGELFF. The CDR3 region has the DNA TGTGCCAGCAGTGGGGGAAGGCAGGGAGGGACCGGGGAGCTGTTTTTT.

CDR3 protein: CASSQEFDRVDYEQYF. CDR3 sequence (DNA): TGCGCCAGCAGCCAGGAATTTGACAGGGTGGACTACGAGCAGTACTTC. The chain uses TRBV4-1 and TRBJ2-7; 7 bases align to TRBD1. The CDR3 runs 16 residues. CDR1 is MGHRA and CDR2 is YSYEKL in the germline V gene. With 3 bases clipped from V and 3 bases from J, the junction kept 11 bases outside the gene matches.

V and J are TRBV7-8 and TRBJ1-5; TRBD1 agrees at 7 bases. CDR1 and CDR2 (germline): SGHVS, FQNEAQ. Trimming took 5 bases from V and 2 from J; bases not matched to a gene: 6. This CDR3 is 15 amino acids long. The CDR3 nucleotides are TGTGCCAGCAGCCCTATTACAGGGGGCAATCAGCCCCAGCATTTT. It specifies CASSPITGGNQPQHF.

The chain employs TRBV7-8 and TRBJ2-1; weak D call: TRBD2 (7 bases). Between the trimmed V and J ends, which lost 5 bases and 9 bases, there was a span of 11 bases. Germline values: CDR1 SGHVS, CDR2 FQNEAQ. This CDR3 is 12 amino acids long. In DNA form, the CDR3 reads TGTGCCAGCAGCCCGGGGGGCTTTGAGCAGTTCTTC. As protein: CASSPGGFEQFF.

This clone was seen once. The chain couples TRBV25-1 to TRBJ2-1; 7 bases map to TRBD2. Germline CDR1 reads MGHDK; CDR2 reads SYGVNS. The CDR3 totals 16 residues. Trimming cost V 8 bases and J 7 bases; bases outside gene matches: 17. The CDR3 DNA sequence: TGTGCCAGCGGATCTAGCGGTGGGGAGGCCGTTAATGAGCAGTTCTTC. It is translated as CASGSSGGEAVNEQFF.

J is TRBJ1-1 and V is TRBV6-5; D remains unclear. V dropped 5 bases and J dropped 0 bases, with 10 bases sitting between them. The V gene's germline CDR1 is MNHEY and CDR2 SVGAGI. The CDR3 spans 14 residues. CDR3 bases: TGTGCCAGCAGTCACCATGTTCTGAACACTGAAGCTTTCTTT. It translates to CASSHHVLNTEAFF.

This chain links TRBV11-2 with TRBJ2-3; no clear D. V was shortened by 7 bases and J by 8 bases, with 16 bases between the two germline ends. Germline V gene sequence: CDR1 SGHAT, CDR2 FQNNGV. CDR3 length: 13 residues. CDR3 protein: CASTTWDSVTQYF. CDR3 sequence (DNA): TGTGCCAGCACCACCTGGGATTCGGTTACGCAGTATTTT.

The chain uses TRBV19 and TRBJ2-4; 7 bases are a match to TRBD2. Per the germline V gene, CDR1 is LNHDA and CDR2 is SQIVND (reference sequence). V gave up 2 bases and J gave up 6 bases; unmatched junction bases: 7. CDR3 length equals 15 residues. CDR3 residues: CASSISGGVRNIQYF. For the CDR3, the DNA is TGTGCCAGTAGTATATCGGGGGGAGTAAGAAACATTCAGTACTTC.

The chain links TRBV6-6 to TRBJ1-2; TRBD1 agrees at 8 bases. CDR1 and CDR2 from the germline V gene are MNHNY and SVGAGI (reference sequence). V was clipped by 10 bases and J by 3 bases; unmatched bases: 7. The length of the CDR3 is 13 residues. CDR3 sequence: CATNRGDDYGYTF. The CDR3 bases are TGTGCCACCAACAGGGGGGATGACTATGGCTACACCTTC.

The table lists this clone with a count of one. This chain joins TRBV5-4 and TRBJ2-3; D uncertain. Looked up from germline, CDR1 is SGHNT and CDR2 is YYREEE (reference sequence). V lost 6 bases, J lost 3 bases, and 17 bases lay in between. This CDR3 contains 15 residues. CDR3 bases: TGTGCCAGCACCCCTTACCTGGGAATAACAGATACGCAGTATTTT. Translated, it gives CASTPYLGITDTQYF.

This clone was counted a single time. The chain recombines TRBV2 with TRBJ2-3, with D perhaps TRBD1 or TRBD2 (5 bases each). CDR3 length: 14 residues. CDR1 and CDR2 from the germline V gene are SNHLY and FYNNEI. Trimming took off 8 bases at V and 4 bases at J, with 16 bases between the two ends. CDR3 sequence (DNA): TGTGCCAGCTTCGGGACCCTCTCCGCAGATACGCAGTATTTT. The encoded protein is CASFGTLSADTQYF.

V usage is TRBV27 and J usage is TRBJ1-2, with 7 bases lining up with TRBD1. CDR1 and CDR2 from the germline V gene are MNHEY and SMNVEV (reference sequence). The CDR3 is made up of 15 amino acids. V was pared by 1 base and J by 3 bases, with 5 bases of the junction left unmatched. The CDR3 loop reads CASSLFGGQHYGYTF. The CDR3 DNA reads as TGTGCCAGCAGTTTATTTGGGGGACAGCACTATGGCTACACCTTC.

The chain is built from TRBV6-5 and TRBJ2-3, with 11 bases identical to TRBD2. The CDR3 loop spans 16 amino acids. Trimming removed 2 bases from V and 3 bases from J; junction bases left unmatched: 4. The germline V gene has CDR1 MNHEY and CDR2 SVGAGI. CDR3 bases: TGTGCCAGCAGTTACGGTGGGACTAGCGGAACAGATACGCAGTATTTT. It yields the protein CASSYGGTSGTDTQYF.

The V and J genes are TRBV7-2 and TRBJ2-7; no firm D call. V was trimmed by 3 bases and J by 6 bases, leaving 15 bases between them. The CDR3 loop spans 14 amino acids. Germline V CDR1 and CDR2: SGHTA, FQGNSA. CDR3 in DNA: TGTGCCAGCAGCTTTGAGCCAAGGGCTTCCGAGCAGTACTTC. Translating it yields CASSFEPRASEQYF.

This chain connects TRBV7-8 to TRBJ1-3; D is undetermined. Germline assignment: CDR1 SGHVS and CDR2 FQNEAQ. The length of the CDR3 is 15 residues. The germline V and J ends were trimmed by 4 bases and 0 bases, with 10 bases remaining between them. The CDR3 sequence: CASSYDEFSGNTIYF. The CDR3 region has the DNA TGTGCCAGCAGCTATGACGAATTCTCTGGAAACACCATATATTTT.

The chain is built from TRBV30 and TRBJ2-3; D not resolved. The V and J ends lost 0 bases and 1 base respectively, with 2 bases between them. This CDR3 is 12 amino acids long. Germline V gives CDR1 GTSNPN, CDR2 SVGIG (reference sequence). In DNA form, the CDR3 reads TGTGCCTGGAGTGTTGGCACAGATACGCAGTATTTT. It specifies CAWSVGTDTQYF.

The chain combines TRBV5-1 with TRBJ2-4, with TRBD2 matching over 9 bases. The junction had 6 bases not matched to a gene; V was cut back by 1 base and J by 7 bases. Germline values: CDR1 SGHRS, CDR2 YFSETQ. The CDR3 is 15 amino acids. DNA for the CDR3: TGCGCCAGCAGCTTGAACTTGGCGGGAGGGAACATTCAGTACTTC. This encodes CASSLNLAGGNIQYF.

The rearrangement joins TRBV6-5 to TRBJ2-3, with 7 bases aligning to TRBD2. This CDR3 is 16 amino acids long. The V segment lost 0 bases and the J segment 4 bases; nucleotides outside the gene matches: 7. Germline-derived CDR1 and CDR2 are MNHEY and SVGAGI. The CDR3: CASSYSGGLRPDTQYF. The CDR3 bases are TGTGCCAGCAGTTACTCGGGAGGGTTGCGTCCAGATACGCAGTATTTT.